These 28 T cell receptor beta chains were sequenced from one sample in a study of blood T cells in healthy people across ages. Combining a sample-barcoded 5' primer with a J-beta primer mix, a second PCR ran for 7 to 11 cycles. Each CDR3 protein gets one entry after TCRdb re-called the 5' RACE reads with MiXCR. Of over 1,300,000 distinct CDR3 sequences listed, 59% are singletons. Source material: blood. These receptors came from a man between 18 and 29 years old in good health.

This clonotype was detected a few times. The chain uses TRBV27 and TRBJ1-2; tentative D call: TRBD1 (5 bases). This CDR3 is built from 13 residues. V was shortened by 3 bases and J by 8 bases, with 13 bases between the two germline ends. CDR1 is MNHEY and CDR2 is SMNVEV in the germline V gene (reference sequence). The CDR3 sequence is CASSFPGNRGYTF. The CDR3 DNA reads TGTGCCAGCAGTTTCCCAGGGAATCGAGGCTACACCTTC.

The V call is TRBV27, the J call TRBJ1-5; the D is unclear. CDR3 length: 10 residues. Trimming removed 11 bases at V and 2 bases at J, with 4 bases between. Germline loops: CDR1 MNHEY, CDR2 SMNVEV (reference sequence). For the CDR3, the DNA is TGTGCCTCCGGCAATCAGCCCCAGCATTTT. It codes for CASGNQPQHF.

This chain joins TRBV4-1 and TRBJ1-1, with D possibly being TRBD1 (5 bases). This CDR3 has 15 residues. Trimming stripped 3 bases from V and 4 bases from J, with 15 bases between. Germline values: CDR1 MGHRA, CDR2 YSYEKL. Written as DNA, the CDR3 is TGCGCCAGCAGCCATACGGGACCACGGAGCACTGAAGCTTTCTTT. This codes for CASSHTGPRSTEAFF.

The chain is built from TRBV4-2 and TRBJ2-3; TRBD2 matches 10 bases. The CDR3 consists of 15 residues. Germline V CDR1 and CDR2: LGHNA, YNFKEQ. V lost 8 bases to trimming and J lost 5 bases; unmatched junction nucleotides: 10. As DNA, the CDR3 is TGTGCCAGCGGAGATCTAGCGGGAGATGTAGATACGCAGTATTTT. Translation gives CASGDLAGDVDTQYF.

The J gene is TRBJ1-2, the V gene TRBV7-9, with no clear D. Trimming pared 5 bases from V and 6 bases from J, leaving 13 bases between. This CDR3 has 13 residues. CDR1 is SEHNR and CDR2 is FQNEAQ in the germline V gene (reference sequence). The CDR3 reads CASSNTLDHGYTF. The CDR3 region has the DNA TGTGCCAGCAGCAATACACTCGACCATGGCTACACCTTC.

The chain carries TRBV29-1 and TRBJ2-3; TRBD2 matches at 13 bases. Per germline, CDR1 SQVTM and CDR2 ANQGSEA. V trimming: 7 bases; J trimming: 5 bases; junction bases outside the gene matches: 12. This CDR3 contains 16 residues. The CDR3 spells CSADPGLAGVGDTQYF. The CDR3 bases are TGCAGCGCCGACCCCGGACTAGCGGGAGTTGGAGATACGCAGTATTTT.

The chain uses TRBV20-1 and TRBJ1-3; 7 bases map to TRBD1. The CDR3 has 15 amino acids. CDR1 is DFQATT, CDR2 SNEGSKA, per germline (reference sequence). After removal of 5 bases from V and 0 bases from J, the junction contained 7 bases not matched to a gene. The CDR3 reads CSAAPDRASGNTIYF. CDR3 nucleotides: TGCAGTGCTGCTCCCGACAGGGCCTCTGGAAACACCATATATTTT.

The chain is built from TRBV28 and TRBJ1-6; D ambiguous. The germline CDR1 and CDR2 sequences are MDHEN and SYDVKM. Trimming cost V 5 bases and J 3 bases, with 8 bases left between them. The CDR3 extends over 14 amino acids. The CDR3 spells CASSPVYYNSPLHF. The CDR3 coding sequence is TGTGCCAGCAGTCCAGTCTACTATAATTCACCCCTCCACTTT.

This clonotype came up a few times. V gene TRBV20-1 combines with J gene TRBJ1-6; 7 bases are shared with TRBD1. CDR3 length: 17 residues. V lost 1 base, J lost 5 bases, and 11 bases stayed unmatched. Germline V lookup: CDR1 DFQATT, CDR2 SNEGSKA (reference sequence). The CDR3 loop reads CSARAMRGTANNSPLHF. The CDR3 DNA reads TGCAGTGCTAGAGCAATGCGGGGGACAGCTAATAATTCACCCCTCCACTTT.

J is TRBJ2-2 and V is TRBV6-1; perhaps TRBD1 as D (6 bases). Germline-derived CDR1 and CDR2 are MNHNS and SASEGT. There are 16 residues in the CDR3. V lost 2 bases to trimming and J lost 0 bases, with 10 bases between them. The chain's CDR3 is CASSESGTTNTGELFF. For the CDR3, the DNA is TGTGCCAGCAGTGAATCCGGGACAACGAACACCGGGGAGCTGTTTTTT.

This clonotype has a single count. The CDR3 region has the DNA TGTGCCAGCAGGAGTGTAGGTAGCACCGGGGAGCTGTTTTTT. It specifies CASRSVGSTGELFF. The chain links TRBV7-2 to TRBJ2-2; unclear D gene. Trimming pared 6 bases from V and 4 bases from J, leaving 12 bases between. CDR1 is SGHTA and CDR2 is FQGNSA in the germline V gene. This CDR3 region has 14 residues. The full variable domain, completed using reference TRBV7-2 and TRBJ2-2, is GAGVSQSPSNKVTEKGKDVELRCDPISGHTALYWYRQSLGQGLEFLIYFQGNSAPDKSGLPSDRFSAERTGGSVSTLTIQRTQQEDSAVYLCASRSVGSTGELFFGEGSRLTVL.

This clonotype was seen only a few times. The rearrangement joins TRBV6-6 to TRBJ1-1; D is unclear. The CDR3 loop spans 15 amino acids. Trimming removed 0 bases from V and 0 bases from J, with 8 bases in between. From germline, CDR1 is MNHNY and CDR2 SVGAGI (reference sequence). CDR3 DNA: TGTGCCAGCAGTTACTCGAGGCAGCTGAACACTGAAGCTTTCTTT. It encodes CASSYSRQLNTEAFF.

The chain recombines TRBV9 with TRBJ1-6, with D unresolved. V dropped 10 bases and J dropped 10 bases, with 27 bases sitting between them. CDR1 SGDLS and CDR2 YYNGEE come from the germline V gene. The CDR3 totals 16 residues. In DNA, the CDR3 is TGTGCCTCCCCCTATGGGAGGCGGGCGAGTGGGTCACCCCTCCACTTT. It is translated as CASPYGRRASGSPLHF. The full variable domain, with the rest looked up from reference TRBV9 and TRBJ1-6, is DSGVTQTPKHLITATGQRVTLRCSPRSGDLSVYWYQQSLDQGLQFLIQYYNGEERAKGNILERFSAQQFPDLHSELNLSSLELGDSALYFCASPYGRRASGSPLHFGNGTRLTVT.

This chain connects TRBV4-1 to TRBJ2-1; D ambiguous. CDR1 is MGHRA and CDR2 is YSYEKL in the germline V gene. The CDR3 has 14 amino acids. Trimming removed 1 base from V and 8 bases from J, with 12 bases in between. The CDR3 here is CASSQVIRGYEQFF. The DNA for the CDR3 is TGCGCCAGCAGCCAAGTAATTCGTGGTTATGAGCAGTTCTTC.

The chain has TRBV27 and TRBJ2-5; 11 nucleotides align to TRBD2. The DNA matches TRBJ2-7 better at its end, which makes the J call doubtful. The CDR3 is 16 amino acids. The germline CDR1 and CDR2 sequences are MNHEY and SMNVEV (reference sequence). CDR3 in DNA: TGTGCCAGCAGGACTTTAGCGGGGGGGCCTGCCTACGAGCAGTACTTC. It encodes CASRTLAGGPAYEQYF.

The sample holds one count of this clonotype. A read error is likely, as this CDR3 ends without the conserved phenylalanine or tryptophan. The chain combines TRBV27 with TRBJ2-7, with TRBD2 identical over 9 bases. Germline CDR1 MNHEY, CDR2 SMNVEV (reference sequence). The junction had 5 bases not matched to a gene; V was cut back by 10 bases and J by 4 bases. The CDR3 extends over 12 amino acids. The CDR3 sequence: CATSGGSYEQYL. The CDR3 region has the DNA TGTGCCACCAGCGGGGGGTCGTACGAGCAGTACTTA.

The chain couples TRBV20-1 to TRBJ2-6; D is unresolved. Germline V gene sequence: CDR1 DFQATT, CDR2 SNEGSKA (reference sequence). This CDR3 comprises 14 residues. Trimming stripped 6 bases from V and 1 base from J, with 10 bases between. CDR3 bases: TGCAGTGCCCCCGGAGAATCTGGGGCCAACGTCCTGACTTTC. Its protein is CSAPGESGANVLTF.

The table lists this clonotype with a few counts. This CDR3 reads CASSSLAGGLDTQYF. The CDR3 DNA follows: TGTGCCAGCAGTTCACTAGCGGGGGGGCTCGATACGCAGTATTTT. The chain carries TRBV12-3 or TRBV12-4 and TRBJ2-3, with 13 bases that match TRBD2. The CDR3 is 15 amino acids. The V segment lost 4 bases and the J segment 6 bases; nucleotides outside the gene matches: 4.

V gene TRBV2 combines with J gene TRBJ2-3; D unresolved. The germline gives CDR1 SNHLY, CDR2 FYNNEI. The CDR3 has 10 residues. V was shortened by 7 bases and J by 11 bases, with 10 bases between the two germline ends. The CDR3 spells CASIESMQYF. The CDR3 DNA follows: TGTGCCAGCATCGAGTCCATGCAGTATTTT.

The rearrangement uses TRBV6-2 or TRBV6-3 and TRBJ2-6; D gene ambiguous. In germline, CDR1 is MNHEY, CDR2 SVGEGT. V lost 5 bases, J lost 3 bases, and 17 bases lay in between. The CDR3 covers 17 residues. This chain's CDR3 is CASSRTGAGYGANVLTF. The CDR3 bases are TGTGCCAGCAGTCGGACGGGCGCTGGTTATGGGGCCAACGTCCTGACTTTC.

DNA for the CDR3: TGCAGTGCTAGAGCCATAGCGGGAGAAGGTTCGGTAGATACGCAGTATTTT. This translates into CSARAIAGEGSVDTQYF. The chain combines TRBV20-1 with TRBJ2-3; 9 bases agree with TRBD2. Germline V lookup: CDR1 DFQATT, CDR2 SNEGSKA (reference sequence). The CDR3 covers 17 residues. V trimming: 1 base; J trimming: 5 bases; junction bases outside the gene matches: 13.

About this clonotype: An end of the junction differs from the germline gene, which may be a read error. The rearrangement joins TRBV7-6 to TRBJ2-1; 8 bases match TRBD2. The CDR3 has 14 amino acids. Germline V gene sequence: CDR1 SGHVS, CDR2 FNYEAQ. The CDR3 region is CASRFRAGVPFLFF. CDR3 nucleotide sequence: TGTGCCAGCCGCTTTAGAGCGGGGGTGCCTTTTCTGTTCTTC.

This clonotype occurred a few times. The J gene is TRBJ2-4, the V gene TRBV4-1, with a possible D match to TRBD2 (5 bases). Germline V gene data show CDR1 as MGHRA and CDR2 as YSYEKL. The CDR3 runs 17 residues. V lost 4 bases and J 3 bases, leaving 19 bases between the germline ends. CDR3 protein: CASSPPRATRDKNIQYF. The CDR3 nucleotides are TGCGCCAGCAGCCCCCCTCGGGCGACTCGGGACAAAAACATTCAGTACTTC.

This clonotype was detected only a few times. The rearrangement links TRBV4-3 to TRBJ2-3; possibly TRBD1 or TRBD2 for D (5 bases each). This CDR3 spans 15 amino acids. Germline CDR1 is LGHNA and CDR2 is YSLEER. Deletions cut 4 bases from V and 5 bases from J, with 16 bases between. The CDR3 region has the DNA TGCGCCAGCAGCCGAAGTGTGGGGGTAGGAGATACGCAGTATTTT. Its translation is CASSRSVGVGDTQYF.

The V call is TRBV4-1, the J call TRBJ2-3, with 10 bases lining up with TRBD1. The CDR3 extends over 16 amino acids. From germline, CDR1 is MGHRA and CDR2 YSYEKL. V shed 2 bases and J 2 bases; nucleotides not matched to a gene: 4. CDR3 in amino acids: CASSQRTGGTTDTQYF. The DNA for the CDR3 is TGCGCCAGCAGCCAACGGACAGGGGGGACCACAGATACGCAGTATTTT.

This rearrangement joins TRBV15 to TRBJ2-1; D is possibly TRBD1 (5 bases). Germline CDR1 LNHNV, CDR2 YYDKDF (reference sequence). The V gene lost 1 base and the J gene lost 4 bases, with 8 bases spanning the gap. This CDR3 has 14 residues. This CDR3 reads CATSRVQEYNEQFF. For the CDR3, the DNA is TGTGCCACCAGCAGAGTACAGGAGTACAATGAGCAGTTCTTC. The entire variable domain, with the rest obtained from reference TRBV15 and TRBJ2-1, is as follows: DAMVIQNPRYQVTQFGKPVTLSCSQTLNHNVMYWYQQKSSQAPKLLFHYYDKDFNNEADTPDNFQSRRPNTSFCFLDIRSPGLGDTAMYLCATSRVQEYNEQFFGPGTRLTVL.

Of note for this clonotype: One junction end disagrees with the germline gene, perhaps due to a read error. J is TRBJ2-3 and V is TRBV11-2, with D hard to call. CDR3 length: 14 residues. Germline CDR1 is SGHAT and CDR2 is FQNNGV. CDR3 coding DNA: TGTGCCGGCAGCTTAGGTATCTCACCGGATACGCAGTATTTT. The encoded protein is CAGSLGISPDTQYF.

The gene calls are TRBV4-1 and TRBJ2-1, with a weak D call TRBD2 (6 bases). This CDR3 region has 17 residues. Trimming pared 1 base from V and 0 bases from J, leaving 13 bases between. The germline CDR1 and CDR2 sequences are MGHRA and YSYEKL. For the CDR3, the DNA is TGCGCCAGCAGCCAAGTGAGGGCGGGGAGCTCCTACAATGAGCAGTTCTTC. Amino acid sequence: CASSQVRAGSSYNEQFF.